The 26 T cell receptor beta chains given below trace back to one sample, sequenced in a study of OX40 agonist ivuxolimab in advanced cancers. The table came from immunoSEQ multiplex PCR; TCRdb's copy has only in-frame clones and leaves some out. This sample has more than 60,000 clones; around 81% occur once, and the top ten carry about 4.1%. Sequencing used CD4+ or CD8+ T cells sorted from blood, obtained in a trial of the OX40 agonist ivuxolimab. The receptors were sampled from an adult with an advanced solid tumor such as melanoma, head and neck, liver or kidney cancer.

This clone was counted a single time. The chain joins TRBV21-1 to TRBJ1-1. TRBV21-1 is given as a pseudogene. The length of the CDR3 is 13 residues. The CDR3 DNA reads as TGTGCCAGCAGCAAGGCCCCGGGCACTGAAGCTTTCTTT. Translating it yields CASSKAPGTEAFF.

CDR3 region: CASSLVGALYQPQHF. The CDR3 coding sequence is TGTGCCAGCAGCTTAGTGGGGGCTCTGTATCAGCCCCAGCATTTT. The chain uses TRBV7-2 and TRBJ1-5; perhaps TRBD1 as D (6 bases). The V end was cut by 1 base, the J end by 5 bases, with 12 bases between. The CDR3 runs 15 residues. In germline, CDR1 is SGHTA, CDR2 FQGNSA. Filled out from reference TRBV7-2 and TRBJ1-5, the complete variable domain reads GAGVSQSPSNKVTEKGKDVELRCDPISGHTALYWYRQSLGQGLEFLIYFQGNSAPDKSGLPSDRFSAERTGGSVSTLTIQRTQQEDSAVYLCASSLVGALYQPQHFGDGTRLSIL.

The J gene is TRBJ1-5, the V gene TRBV7-3, with D unresolved. The CDR3 is 19 residues long. Germline V gives CDR1 SGHTA, CDR2 FQGTGA. V lost 2 bases to trimming and J lost 0 bases, with 20 bases between them. CDR3 loop: CASSLWFEEAGSSNQPQHF. CDR3 nucleotide sequence: TGTGCCAGCAGCTTATGGTTCGAGGAGGCAGGCTCTAGCAATCAGCCCCAGCATTTT.

The chain combines TRBV27 with TRBJ1-5; D uncertain. Trimming pared 3 bases from V and 5 bases from J, leaving 8 bases between. CDR1 is MNHEY and CDR2 is SMNVEV in the germline V gene (reference sequence). The CDR3 length is 13 residues. CDR3 DNA: TGTGCCAGCAGTTTTAGAGGGTATCAGCCCCAGCATTTT. It specifies CASSFRGYQPQHF.

V gene TRBV7-8 combines with J gene TRBJ1-6; no clear D. The V gene lost 0 bases and the J gene lost 7 bases, with 10 bases spanning the gap. Germline CDR1 SGHVS, CDR2 FQNEAQ. The CDR3 runs 15 residues. The CDR3, as DNA: TGTGCCAGCAGCTTAGCGGGAGGAGAGAATTCACCCCTCCACTTT. Translation gives CASSLAGGENSPLHF. Using reference TRBV7-8 and TRBJ1-6 for the parts outside the CDR3, the full variable domain is GAGVSQSPRYKVAKRGQDVALRCDPISGHVSLFWYQQALGQGPEFLTYFQNEAQLDKSGLPSDRFFAERPEGSVSTLKIQRTQQEDSAVYLCASSLAGGENSPLHFGNGTRLTVT.

The J gene is TRBJ2-3, the V gene TRBV7-6; no reliable D call. There are 17 residues in the CDR3. V dropped 2 bases and J dropped 1 base, with 16 bases sitting between them. CDR1 SGHVS and CDR2 FNYEAQ come from the germline V gene. This CDR3 is CASSLSPPRSGTDTQYF. DNA for the CDR3: TGTGCCAGCAGCTTATCCCCCCCACGGTCTGGCACAGATACGCAGTATTTT. The complete variable domain, with remaining parts taken from reference TRBV7-6 and TRBJ2-3, reads GAGVSQSPRYKVTKRGQDVALRCDPISGHVSLYWYRQALGQGPEFLTYFNYEAQQDKSGLPNDRFSAERPEGSISTLTIQRTEQRDSAMYRCASSLSPPRSGTDTQYFGPGTRLTVL.

The chain uses TRBV27 and TRBJ2-2; 13 nucleotides line up with TRBD2. Germline V CDR1 and CDR2: MNHEY, SMNVEV (reference sequence). With V trimmed by 3 bases and J by 5 bases, 3 bases remained unmatched. The CDR3 has 16 residues. CDR3 amino acids: CASSLLGLAGTGELFF. The CDR3 DNA follows: TGTGCCAGCAGTTTGTTGGGACTAGCGGGGACCGGGGAGCTGTTTTTT.

This rearrangement joins TRBV2 to TRBJ1-1, with D perhaps TRBD1 (6 bases). The CDR3 covers 13 residues. The V gene lost 1 base and the J gene lost 4 bases, with 7 bases spanning the gap. Germline V gene sequence: CDR1 SNHLY, CDR2 FYNNEI. CDR3 nucleotide sequence: TGTGCCAGCAGTGAAGGAGGGGGCACTGAAGCTTTCTTT. Its protein is CASSEGGGTEAFF.

The chain has TRBV6-1 and TRBJ2-5; D may be TRBD1 or TRBD2 (5 bases each). V was clipped by 6 bases and J by 1 base, with 15 bases between them. The CDR3 is made up of 15 amino acids. Germline CDR1 reads MNHNS; CDR2 reads SASEGT. The CDR3 sequence is CASRVWETAQETQYF. As DNA, the CDR3 is TGTGCCAGCAGAGTCTGGGAGACAGCCCAAGAGACCCAGTACTTC.

J is TRBJ1-2 and V is TRBV10-1, with 8 nucleotides matching TRBD1. The CDR3 sequence is 16 residues long. Trimming took 9 bases from V and 6 from J; bases not matched to a gene: 18. The germline V gene has CDR1 WNHNN and CDR2 SYGVQD (reference sequence). CDR3 loop: CASKGNRTGYSDGYTF. In nucleotides, the CDR3 is TGCGCCAGTAAGGGGAACCGGACAGGGTATAGTGATGGCTACACCTTC.

This clone was seen once. The V call is TRBV18, the J call TRBJ2-2; perhaps D is TRBD1 or TRBD2 (5 bases each). The CDR3 covers 16 residues. Germline CDR1 KGHSH, CDR2 LQKENI. V lost 3 bases, J lost 6 bases, and 17 bases lay in between. CDR3 nucleotide sequence: TGTGCCAGCTCACCGGATGTCCCAGGGCGGGCCGGGGAGCTGTTTTTT. The encoded protein is CASSPDVPGRAGELFF.

The chain has TRBV15 and TRBJ1-5; possible D gene TRBD1, 6 bases. CDR1 is LNHNV and CDR2 is YYDKDF in the germline V gene (reference sequence). CDR3 length equals 16 residues. Trimming took 0 bases from V and 4 from J, leaving 13 bases between them. CDR3 sequence: CATSRDPQGSNQPQHF. As DNA, the CDR3 is TGTGCCACCAGCAGAGATCCACAGGGTTCAAATCAGCCCCAGCATTTT.

This chain links TRBV7-3 with TRBJ2-7, with D maybe TRBD1 (5 bases). Germline V lookup: CDR1 SGHTA, CDR2 FQGTGA. Trimming cost V 1 base and J 4 bases, with 11 bases left between them. This CDR3 contains 14 residues. The CDR3 DNA reads TGTGCCAGCAGCTTAATGGCAGGGCCGTACGAGCAGTACTTC. This codes for CASSLMAGPYEQYF.

This chain uses TRBV7-9 with TRBJ1-6, with 7 nucleotides matching TRBD1. V dropped 2 bases and J dropped 6; count of bases not matched to a gene: 1. CDR1 is SEHNR, CDR2 FQNEAQ, per germline (reference sequence). The CDR3 is 14 amino acids. This chain's CDR3 is CASSLPGGNSPLHF. Written as DNA, the CDR3 is TGTGCCAGCAGCTTACCAGGGGGTAATTCACCCCTCCACTTT.

The chain employs TRBV25-1 and TRBJ1-1; 7 bases map to TRBD1. The CDR3 consists of 13 residues. Per germline, CDR1 MGHDK and CDR2 SYGVNS. V trimming: 4 bases; J trimming: 4 bases; junction bases outside the gene matches: 3. The CDR3 is CASSGQGFTEAFF. The CDR3 DNA follows: TGTGCCAGCAGTGGACAGGGTTTCACTGAAGCTTTCTTT.

The rearrangement uses TRBV7-2 and TRBJ2-3; D is possibly TRBD2 (6 bases). The CDR3 totals 14 residues. Per germline, CDR1 SGHTA and CDR2 FQGNSA. V shed 1 base and J shed 3 bases, with 8 bases lying between them. CDR3 residues: CASSLGRGTDTQYF. The CDR3 DNA reads TGTGCCAGCAGCTTAGGTCGGGGGACAGATACGCAGTATTTT.

The chain employs TRBV15 and TRBJ2-1, with 8 bases matching TRBD1. The CDR3 is 15 amino acids. The germline V gene encodes CDR1 LNHNV and CDR2 YYDKDF (reference sequence). With V trimmed by 5 bases and J by 3 bases, 6 bases remained unmatched. DNA for the CDR3: TGTGCCACCAGCGGTCTGGGACAGGACTACAATGAGCAGTTCTTC. It translates to CATSGLGQDYNEQFF.

The chain recombines TRBV7-2 with TRBJ1-5; D is possibly TRBD1 (6 bases). The CDR3 totals 18 residues. Germline CDR1 reads SGHTA; CDR2 reads FQGNSA. The V end lost 1 base, the J end lost 0 bases, and 16 bases lay between the germline ends. CDR3 in amino acids: CASSLEGWGTLSNQPQHF. The CDR3 DNA is TGTGCCAGCAGCTTAGAGGGGTGGGGGACACTTAGCAATCAGCCCCAGCATTTT.

The chain employs TRBV2 and TRBJ1-1, with 8 bases matching TRBD1. The CDR3 length is 13 residues. CDR1 is SNHLY and CDR2 is FYNNEI in the germline V gene. The V segment lost 7 bases and the J segment 4 bases; nucleotides outside the gene matches: 5. CDR3 DNA sequence: TGTGCCAGCAAACAGGGGGTCGTCACTGAAGCTTTCTTT. Translation gives CASKQGVVTEAFF.

V usage is TRBV6-5 and J usage is TRBJ1-2; D not certain. This CDR3 has 12 amino acids. V gave up 6 bases and J gave up 2 bases, with 7 bases separating them. Germline CDR1 reads MNHEY; CDR2 reads SVGAGI. For the CDR3, the DNA is TGTGCCAGCAGCCCGGAGAACTATGGCTACACCTTC. The encoded protein is CASSPENYGYTF.

V is TRBV5-1 and J is TRBJ2-7; D perhaps matches TRBD2 (6 bases). V was clipped by 0 bases and J by 4 bases, with 14 bases between them. CDR1 is SGHRS, CDR2 YFSETQ, per germline. This CDR3 has 15 amino acids. DNA for the CDR3: TGCGCCAGCAGCTTGGACTCAGGGAGGAATTACGAGCAGTACTTC. As protein: CASSLDSGRNYEQYF.

This chain connects TRBV4-2 to TRBJ1-6, with 7 positions matching TRBD1. Germline CDR1 reads LGHNA; CDR2 reads YNFKEQ. J gave up 0 bases and V 2 bases, and 7 bases lay outside the gene matches. The CDR3 totals 18 residues. The CDR3 DNA sequence: TGTGCCAGCAGCCAACAAGCCGAGGGGGCCTCCTATAATTCACCCCTCCACTTT. Translating it yields CASSQQAEGASYNSPLHF.

This chain links TRBV7-8 with TRBJ1-2; TRBD1 agrees at 8 bases. Germline V gene sequence: CDR1 SGHVS, CDR2 FQNEAQ. V shed 4 bases, J shed 4 bases, and the junction held 2 bases outside the gene matches. The CDR3 length is 13 residues. DNA of the CDR3: TGTGCCAGCAGCTCAGGACAGGGCTATGGCTACACCTTC. It specifies CASSSGQGYGYTF.

V and J are TRBV14 and TRBJ1-6, with a tentative D call TRBD1 (6 bases). The CDR3 totals 14 residues. CDR1 is SGHDN, CDR2 FVKESK, per germline. V lost 3 bases and J 7 bases, leaving 10 bases between the germline ends. The CDR3 reads CASSHSGTNSPLHF. The CDR3 bases are TGTGCCAGCAGCCATTCAGGGACAAATTCACCCCTCCACTTT.

The rearrangement links TRBV9 to TRBJ2-3; 10 bases are shared with TRBD2. The CDR3 runs 20 residues. Germline V lookup: CDR1 SGDLS, CDR2 YYNGEE. Unmatched junction bases numbered 25, after V lost 4 bases and J lost 8 bases. The CDR3 DNA reads TGTGCCAGCAGCCCACCCGTGTCGGCTAGCGGGGGCCGTTCTGGAGGTACGCAGTATTTT. The encoded protein is CASSPPVSASGGRSGGTQYF.

V and J are TRBV9 and TRBJ2-5, with 11 bases aligning to TRBD1. Trimming at V came to 4 bases and at J to 1 base, leaving 15 bases not matched to a gene. CDR3 length: 19 residues. The germline CDR1 and CDR2 sequences are SGDLS and YYNGEE. CDR3 amino acids: CASSPNIRGQGVSQETQYF. The DNA of the CDR3 is TGTGCCAGCAGCCCGAACATTCGGGGACAGGGGGTCTCCCAAGAGACCCAGTACTTC.